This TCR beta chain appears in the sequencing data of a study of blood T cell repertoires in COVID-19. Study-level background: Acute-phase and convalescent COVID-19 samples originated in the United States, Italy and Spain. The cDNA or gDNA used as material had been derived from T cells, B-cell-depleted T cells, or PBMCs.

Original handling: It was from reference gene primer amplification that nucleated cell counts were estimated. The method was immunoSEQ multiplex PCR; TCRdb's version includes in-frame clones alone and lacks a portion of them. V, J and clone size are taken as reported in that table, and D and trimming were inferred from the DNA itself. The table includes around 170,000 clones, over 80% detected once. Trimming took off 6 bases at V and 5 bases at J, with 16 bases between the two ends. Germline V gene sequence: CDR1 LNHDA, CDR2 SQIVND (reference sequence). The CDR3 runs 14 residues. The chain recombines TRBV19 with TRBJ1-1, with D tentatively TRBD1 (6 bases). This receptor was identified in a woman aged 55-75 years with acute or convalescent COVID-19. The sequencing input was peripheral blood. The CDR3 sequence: CASSVGGGVTEAFF. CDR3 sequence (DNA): TGTGCCAGTAGCGTTGGGGGCGGTGTTACTGAAGCTTTCTTT.